This T cell receptor beta chain was captured in a study of blood T cell repertoires in COVID-19. Background on the study: Whether acute or convalescent, the COVID-19 samples came from the United States, Italy and Spain. PBMCs, B-cell-depleted T cells, or T cells were the source of the cDNA or gDNA that made up the material.

Losses at the gene ends were 2 bases for V and 6 bases for J; bases not matched to a gene: 10. The germline gives CDR1 LGHNA, CDR2 YSLEER. The CDR3 runs to 16 residues. As handled by the study authors: The authors estimated nucleated cell counts from reference gene primer amplification. Data came from immunoSEQ multiplex PCR; TCRdb stores just in-frame clones and leaves some out. V and J calls and clone size come straight from that table; D and trimming were deduced from the DNA. The table has some 35,000 clones, around four fifths seen once. The sample consisted of peripheral blood. The V gene is TRBV4-3, the J gene TRBJ2-1; 7 nucleotides align to TRBD2. This sequence originates from a man aged 65 to 79 with acute or convalescent COVID-19. The CDR3 nucleotides are TGCGCCAGCAGCCAAATAATCTCACTAGCGAGCAATGAGCAGTTCTTC. Translation gives CASSQIISLASNEQFF.